This T cell receptor (beta chain) was documented in a study of shared clonotypes between healthy human individuals. Study summary: Every donor yielded three CD4 naive, three CD4 memory, two CD8 naive and one CD8 memory plate.

Study observations and caveats: Naive subsets typically showed greater estimated richness than memory subsets. Among a handful of donors, roughly 5.5% of naive CD4 clonotypes were found in common.

The protocol was immunoSEQ multiplex PCR, while the TCRdb copy is restricted to in-frame clones and leaves out a portion. The sample contains roughly 2.5 million clones, more than 80% of which appear only once. With regard to this clone: Its antigen is currently unknown.

The sample consisted of naive CD4+ T cells sorted from blood. Described subset: CD45RA+ positively selected. The sequence was collected from a man aged 18-30 years in good health.

CDR3: CASSFYGTGVTEAFF. CDR3 coding DNA: TGTGCCAGCAGCTTCTACGGGACAGGGGTTACTGAAGCTTTCTTT. V usage is TRBV7-2 and J usage is TRBJ1-1; 10 nucleotides align to TRBD1. Germline V gene lookup returns CDR1 SGHTA and CDR2 FQGNSA. With 3 bases clipped from V and 5 bases from J, the junction kept 6 bases outside the gene matches. This CDR3 region has 15 residues.